This T cell receptor (beta chain) was obtained from a study of blood T cell repertoires in COVID-19 (dated by TCRdb to 2019 to 2021). A note on the overall study: The collaborator samples originated in the United States, Italy and Spain and spanned the acute and convalescent phases of COVID-19. The material from the prospective study consisted of cDNA or gDNA derived from T cells, B-cell-depleted T cells, or PBMCs. A freely available public database, intended as a resource for researchers studying the immune response to SARS-CoV-2, is where the repertoires were released. Samples were obtained from the ongoing ImmuneRACE study (first 160 participants) and from approximately 1,200 subjects provided by 6 global collaborators. HLA class I and class II types, where available, came from metadata supplied by the sample provider rather than from assay-based typing. A de-identified subject ID, COVID-19 status, age in years and sex were almost always included in the sample metadata. The dataset comprised deeply sampled blood TCRbeta repertoires from subjects exposed to, actively infected with, or recovered from COVID-19.

The V end loses 3 bases and the J end loses 4 bases, and a stretch of 9 bases separates them. Including the terminal cysteine and phenylalanine, the CDR3 comprises 13 residues. The entry retains the CDR3 DNA only, 39 bases that are in frame from base 1. As encoded in the germline V gene (reference sequence), CDR1 is LNHDA while CDR2 is SQIVND. One collaborating source in Seattle enrolled patients while the patients were actively infected and followed the patients over time throughout the course of disease. The collaborating institutions used their own protocols to collect whole blood in K2EDTA tubes. For TCRbeta analysis, collaborators shipped samples in one of three forms: frozen whole blood, isolated PBMCs, or DNA extracted from either of those sample types. A remark on this clone: Its specific antigen is unknown. Per-base qualities were not stored, and no clone one base away is much larger.

Summary of the overall study and its limitations: How much clinical and demographic metadata was included differed by source and by participant, and the metadata was provided uncurated.

TCRbeta CDR3 regions were amplified from genomic DNA by means of the immunoSEQ Assay, a bias-controlled multiplex PCR. The authors processed their data as follows. The number of nucleated cells in each sample was estimated by amplification of reference gene primers within the assay. To quantify the absolute abundance of each unique TCRbeta CDR3 rearrangement, sequence reads were collapsed and filtered. Productive Simpson clonality was computed per sample as the square root of Simpson's diversity index over productive rearrangements. TCRdb took over this immuneACCESS table, retaining in-frame rearrangements with V and J assigned. Such tables are incomplete; in checked studies, under half of the missing clones stem from an unresolved V gene, and the remainder is unexplained. V, J and clone size are taken as reported in that table, and D and trimming were inferred from the DNA itself. The sample profile shows around 260,000 clones; about 89% of them were found once. Around 2% of the sample rests with the top ten.

The V and J genes are TRBV19 and TRBJ1-2; the D region possibly corresponds to TRBD1 (6 bases align). This receptor was obtained from a woman under 40 with COVID-19, enrolled during active disease. The sample consisted of peripheral blood. The nucleotide sequence reads as follows: TGTGCCAGTAGTATGGACAGCCTCTATGGCTACACCTTC. Translated, this gives CASSMDSLYGYTF.